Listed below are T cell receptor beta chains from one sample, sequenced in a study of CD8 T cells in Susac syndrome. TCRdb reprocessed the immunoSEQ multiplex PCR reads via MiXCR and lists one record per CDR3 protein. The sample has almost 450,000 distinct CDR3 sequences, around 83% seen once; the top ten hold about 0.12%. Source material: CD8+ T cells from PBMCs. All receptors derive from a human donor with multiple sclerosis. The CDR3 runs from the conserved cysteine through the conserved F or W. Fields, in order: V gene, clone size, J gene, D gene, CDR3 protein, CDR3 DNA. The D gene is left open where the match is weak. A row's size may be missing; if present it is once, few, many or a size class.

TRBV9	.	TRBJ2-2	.	CASSVGVASPGELFF	TGTGCCAGCAGCGTAGGGGTAGCGTCTCCCGGGGAGCTGTTTTTT
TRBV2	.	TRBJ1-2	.	CASSEAWGNGYTF	TGTGCCAGCAGTGAAGCATGGGGGAATGGCTACACCTTC
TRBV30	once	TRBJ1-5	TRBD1	CAWSGGTGDQPQHF	TGTGCCTGGAGCGGAGGGACAGGGGATCAGCCCCAGCATTTT
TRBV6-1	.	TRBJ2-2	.	CASSEWFSLVGELFF	TGTGCCAGCAGTGAATGGTTTAGCTTGGTCGGGGAGCTGTTTTTT
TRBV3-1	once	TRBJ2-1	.	CASSFTSFEQFF	TGTGCCAGCAGCTTTACGTCATTTGAGCAGTTCTTC
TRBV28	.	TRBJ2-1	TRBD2	CASSPLAGGPDEQFF	TGTGCCAGCAGTCCATTAGCGGGAGGGCCCGATGAGCAGTTCTTC
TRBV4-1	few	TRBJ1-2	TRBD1	CASSQVSGGDYGYTF	TGCGCCAGCAGCCAAGTATCAGGGGGCGACTATGGCTACACCTTC
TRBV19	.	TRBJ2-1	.	CATRADEQFF	TGTGCCACCCGGGCGGATGAGCAGTTCTTC
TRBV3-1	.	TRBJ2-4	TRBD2	CASSPGGDGDIQYF	TGTGCCAGCAGCCCTGGGGGGGACGGGGACATTCAGTACTTC
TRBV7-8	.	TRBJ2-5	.	CASSLRGATPAQETQYF	TGTGCCAGCAGTCTTAGAGGAGCAACCCCCGCCCAAGAGACCCAGTACTTC
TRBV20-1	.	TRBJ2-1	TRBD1	CSARDLDRGGTSYNEQFF	TGCAGTGCTAGAGATCTGGACAGGGGGGGGACCTCCTACAATGAGCAGTTCTTC
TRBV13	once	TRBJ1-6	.	CASSLAVGGRGNSPLHF	TGTGCCAGCAGCTTAGCCGTGGGGGGGCGAGGTAATTCACCCCTCCACTTT
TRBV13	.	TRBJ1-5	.	CASSLGPPGQPQHF	TGTGCCAGCAGCCTGGGACCGCCGGGCCAGCCCCAGCATTTT
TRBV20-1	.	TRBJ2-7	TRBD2	CSATLAGGTYEQYF	TGCAGTGCTACCCTAGCGGGGGGGACCTACGAGCAGTACTTC
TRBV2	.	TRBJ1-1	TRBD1	CASIPTGDWAEAFF	TGTGCCAGCATCCCCACAGGGGATTGGGCTGAAGCTTTCTTT
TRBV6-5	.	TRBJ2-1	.	CASSQRTEYNEQFF	TGTGCCAGCAGTCAACGGACTGAATACAATGAGCAGTTCTTC
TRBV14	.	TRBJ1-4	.	CASRHTGYEKLFF	TGTGCCAGCAGACATACAGGGTACGAAAAACTGTTTTTT
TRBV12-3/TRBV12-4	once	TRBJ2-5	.	CASSSDEETQYF	TGTGCCAGCAGTTCGGATGAAGAGACCCAGTACTTC
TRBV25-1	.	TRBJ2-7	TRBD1	CASRTGGTYEQYF	TGTGCCAGCAGAACAGGGGGAACCTACGAGCAGTACTTC
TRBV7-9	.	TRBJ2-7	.	CASSAGGLGTYEQYF	TGTGCCAGCAGTGCCGGCGGACTCGGGACCTACGAGCAGTACTTC
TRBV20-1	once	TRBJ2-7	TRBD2	CSASSGGSYEQYF	TGCAGTGCTAGCTCGGGAGGTTCCTACGAGCAGTACTTC
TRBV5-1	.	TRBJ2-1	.	CASSLRGTSYNGQFF	TGCGCCAGCAGCTTACGCGGGACCTCCTACAATGGGCAGTTCTTC
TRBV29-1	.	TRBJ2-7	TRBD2	CSVEEAGLAAYEQYF	TGCAGCGTTGAAGAGGCCGGACTAGCGGCCTACGAGCAGTACTTC
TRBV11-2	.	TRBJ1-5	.	CASSLAAGSNQPQHF	TGTGCCAGCAGCTTAGCAGCGGGTAGCAATCAGCCCCAGCATTTT
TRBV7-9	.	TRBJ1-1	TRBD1	CASTLLQGKGTEAFF	TGTGCCAGCACTTTACTACAGGGGAAGGGCACTGAAGCTTTCTTT
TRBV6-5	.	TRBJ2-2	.	CASSKIRWDTGELFF	TGTGCCAGCAGCAAGATACGATGGGACACCGGGGAGCTGTTTTTT
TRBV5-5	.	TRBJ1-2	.	CASSWDVPPLNGYTF	TGTGCCAGCAGCTGGGACGTACCGCCGCTGAACGGCTACACCTTC
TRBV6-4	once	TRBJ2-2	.	CASSDAANTGELFF	TGTGCCAGCAGTGACGCTGCGAACACCGGGGAGCTGTTTTTT
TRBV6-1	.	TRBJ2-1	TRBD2	CASGLAGGQTPNEQFF	TGTGCCTCAGGACTAGCGGGGGGGCAGACCCCCAATGAGCAGTTCTTC
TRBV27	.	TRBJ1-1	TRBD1	CASSWGTGTEAFF	TGTGCCAGCAGTTGGGGGACAGGCACTGAAGCTTTCTTT
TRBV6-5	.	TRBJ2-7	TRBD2	CASSYSPTSGPYEQYF	TGTGCCAGCAGTTACTCGCCCACTAGCGGCCCCTACGAGCAGTACTTC
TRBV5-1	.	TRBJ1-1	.	CASTRGFEGSENTEAFF	TGCGCCAGCACCCGCGGGTTTGAGGGTTCGGAGAACACTGAAGCTTTCTTT
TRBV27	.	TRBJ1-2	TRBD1	CASSLSTGGLGYTF	TGTGCCAGCAGTTTATCGACAGGGGGCCTCGGCTACACCTTC
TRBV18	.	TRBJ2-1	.	CASSPGHNEQFF	TGTGCCAGCTCACCGGGACACAATGAGCAGTTCTTC
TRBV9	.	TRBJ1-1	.	CASSAHPGEGENAEAFF	TGTGCCAGCAGCGCCCACCCTGGGGAGGGGGAAAACGCTGAAGCTTTCTTT
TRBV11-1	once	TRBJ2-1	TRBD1	CASSPGTGDFEQFF	TGTGCCAGCAGCCCAGGGACAGGGGATTTTGAGCAGTTCTTC
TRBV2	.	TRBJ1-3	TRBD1	CATGTGISGNTIYF	TGTGCCACCGGGACAGGAATCTCTGGAAACACCATATATTTT
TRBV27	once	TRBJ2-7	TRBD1	CASSLQTGWAEQYF	TGTGCCAGCAGTTTACAGACAGGGTGGGCCGAGCAGTACTTC
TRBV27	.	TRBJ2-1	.	CASQRHLTYNEQFF	TGTGCCAGCCAGCGACACTTAACCTACAATGAGCAGTTCTTC
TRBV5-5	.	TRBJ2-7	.	CASSLEFGRAYEQYF	TGTGCCAGCAGCTTGGAGTTCGGGCGGGCCTACGAGCAGTACTTC
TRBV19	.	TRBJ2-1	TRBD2	CASSPGGNGEQFF	TGTGCCAGTAGTCCCGGGGGGAATGGTGAGCAGTTCTTC
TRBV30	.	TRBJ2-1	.	CAWSVGSGYNEQFF	TGTGCCTGGAGTGTAGGTTCCGGTTACAATGAGCAGTTCTTC
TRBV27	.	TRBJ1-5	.	CASSRLSNQPQHF	TGTGCCAGCAGTCGACTTAGCAATCAGCCCCAGCATTTT